The 22 T cell receptor beta chains given below trace back to one sample, sequenced in a study of post-analysis software for immune sequencing data. General study points: TRBV5-6, TRBV5-1 and TRBV20-1 belonged to a set of roughly five TRBV segments that were more frequent in patients than controls.

These receptors are not linked to any known antigen. Unique molecular identifiers featured in each of the TCR beta cDNA libraries. MiXCR, applied by TCRdb to the PCR reads, yields one record per CDR3 protein. Of about 770,000 distinct CDR3 sequences in the sample, around 42% were seen once. Input material: blood. The receptors stem from a girl aged 5 to 17 with multiple sclerosis.

V gene TRBV27 combines with J gene TRBJ2-1, with D perhaps TRBD2 (7 bases). The CDR3 has 13 residues. The ends were cut back, 6 bases at V and 7 bases at J, with 13 bases in the middle. The V gene's germline CDR1 is MNHEY and CDR2 SMNVEV (reference sequence). In DNA form, the CDR3 reads TGTGCCAGCAGGTTAAAGGGGGGGAATGAGCAGTTCTTC. Translating gives CASRLKGGNEQFF.

There are a few counts of this clonotype. The V call is TRBV27, the J call TRBJ2-7, with 11 bases aligning to TRBD2. Trimming took 8 bases from V and 1 from J; bases not matched to a gene: 4. Germline V gives CDR1 MNHEY, CDR2 SMNVEV (reference sequence). This CDR3 region has 14 residues. The CDR3 spells CASGASGRSYEQYF. Written as DNA, the CDR3 is TGTGCCAGCGGGGCTAGCGGGAGGTCCTACGAGCAGTACTTC.

This chain joins TRBV24-1 and TRBJ2-1, with 7 bases identical to TRBD2. Germline V CDR1 and CDR2: KGHDR, SFDVKD. There are 16 residues in the CDR3. V lost 4 bases, J lost 9 bases, and 14 bases stayed unmatched. CDR3 DNA: TGTGCCACCAGTGACCGCAGGACTAGAGAACTTGGTGAGCAGTTCTTC. Protein sequence: CATSDRRTRELGEQFF.

DNA of the CDR3: TGTGCCAGCAGCCATTCTGTGGTTGACACTGAAGCTTTCTTT. Protein sequence: CASSHSVVDTEAFF. The chain links TRBV7-6 to TRBJ1-1; the D is unclear. The germline V and J ends were trimmed by 5 bases and 3 bases, with 13 bases remaining between them. The CDR3 loop spans 14 amino acids. The V gene's germline CDR1 is SGHVS and CDR2 FNYEAQ.

CDR3 nucleotide sequence: TGTGCCAGCACCCTCGGCCCCCAGGCAGGAGCTTTCTTT. Its translation: CASTLGPQAGAFF. V is TRBV6-2 or TRBV6-3 and J is TRBJ1-1; D remains unclear. Germline CDR1 reads MNHEY; CDR2 reads SVGEGT. The CDR3 has 13 residues. V was clipped by 7 bases and J by 10 bases, with 19 bases between them.

V and J are TRBV30 and TRBJ1-4; no definite D call. The CDR3 is 14 residues long. The ends were cut back, 3 bases at V and 0 bases at J, with 8 bases in the middle. The germline V gene has CDR1 GTSNPN and CDR2 SVGIG (reference sequence). DNA for the CDR3: TGTGCCTGGAGCCCAAGGGCAACTAATGAAAAACTGTTTTTT. Its protein product is CAWSPRATNEKLFF.

This clonotype has only a few counts. This rearrangement joins TRBV7-2 to TRBJ1-3, with D uncertain. Germline assignment: CDR1 SGHTA and CDR2 FQGNSA. Trimming shortened V by 5 bases and J by 5 bases, and 4 bases separated the two germline ends. CDR3 length equals 11 residues. The CDR3 bases are TGTGCCAGCAGCGACCGAAACACCATATATTTT. It specifies CASSDRNTIYF.

The genes are TRBV15 and TRBJ2-7; 12 bases are a match to TRBD2. CDR1 and CDR2 from the germline V gene are LNHNV and YYDKDF (reference sequence). J was trimmed by 3 bases and V by 7 bases; bases with no gene match: 1. There are 13 residues in the CDR3. As DNA, the CDR3 is TGTGCCACCACACTAGCGGGAGGCTACGAGCAGTACTTC. Translation: CATTLAGGYEQYF.

In the case of this clonotype: The junction shows a germline mismatch at one end, possibly a read error. The chain carries TRBV18 and TRBJ1-2; D is possibly TRBD1 (6 bases). The CDR3 has 16 amino acids. Per the germline V gene, CDR1 is KGHSH and CDR2 is LQKENI. CDR3 bases: TGTGCCAGCTCGCCACTAGGCAGGGGCCAAGGCGGTGGCTACACCTTC. Translating gives CASSPLGRGQGGGYTF.

The V call is TRBV20-1, the J call TRBJ1-1; D possibly corresponds to TRBD1 (6 bases). V was clipped by 5 bases and J by 5 bases, with 15 bases between them. CDR3 length: 13 residues. Germline values: CDR1 DFQATT, CDR2 SNEGSKA (reference sequence). This CDR3 reads CSARIARGTEAFF. The CDR3 DNA reads TGCAGTGCTCGGATCGCTAGGGGGACTGAAGCTTTCTTT.

The rearrangement links TRBV7-3 to TRBJ2-1; D remains ambiguous. This CDR3 region has 13 residues. Germline V gene data show CDR1 as SGHTA and CDR2 as FQGTGA. Trimming left V 2 bases short and J 3 bases short, with 5 bases between. CDR3 DNA: TGTGCCAGCAGCTTAGAAAACTACAATGAGCAGTTCTTC. This translates into CASSLENYNEQFF.

This clonotype was observed a few times. The chain joins TRBV7-2 to TRBJ2-7, with 11 bases lining up with TRBD1. The J call may be faulty, since TRBJ2-5 better matches the DNA end. Germline values: CDR1 SGHTA, CDR2 FQGNSA. The CDR3 loop spans 18 amino acids. Here the CDR3 reads CASSLRGPGQGVKETQYF. In DNA, the CDR3 is TGTGCCAGCAGCCTAAGAGGACCGGGACAGGGGGTTAAAGAGACCCAGTACTTC.

This rearrangement joins TRBV28 to TRBJ2-7, with 7 nucleotides matching TRBD2. J was trimmed by 7 bases and V by 3 bases; bases with no gene match: 12. CDR3 length: 15 residues. CDR1 MDHEN and CDR2 SYDVKM come from the germline V gene. The DNA of the CDR3 is TGTGCCAGCAGTTTTGGCCTAGGCGGGAGAGGGGAGCAGTACTTC. This sequence encodes CASSFGLGGRGEQYF.

The V call is TRBV10-3, the J call TRBJ2-1, with TRBD2 as a possible D gene (6 bases). V was cut by 3 bases and J by 0 bases, with 9 bases left in between. The CDR3 has 15 amino acids. Per the germline V gene, CDR1 is ENHRY and CDR2 is SYGVKD. Here the CDR3 DNA reads TGTGCCATCAGTGAACGGGAGAACTCCTACAATGAGCAGTTCTTC. Protein: CAISERENSYNEQFF.

The genes are TRBV29-1 and TRBJ2-5, with 10 positions matching TRBD2. This CDR3 has 14 residues. V dropped 6 bases and J dropped 11; count of bases not matched to a gene: 15. Per germline, CDR1 SQVTM and CDR2 ANQGSEA. The CDR3 DNA reads TGCAGCGTCGCCGGAACCGGACTAGCGGCAGAGCAGTACTTC. This encodes CSVAGTGLAAEQYF.

V is TRBV9 and J is TRBJ2-1; possibly TRBD2 for D (5 bases). Germline values: CDR1 SGDLS, CDR2 YYNGEE. Trimming pared 2 bases from V and 9 bases from J, leaving 9 bases between. The CDR3 extends over 12 amino acids. This CDR3 reads CASSVIGSEQFF. Written as DNA, the CDR3 is TGTGCCAGCAGCGTCATAGGGAGTGAGCAGTTCTTC.

The chain employs TRBV5-1 and TRBJ2-7; no definite D call. Between the trimmed V and J ends, which lost 1 base and 5 bases, there was a span of 10 bases. Germline V lookup: CDR1 SGHRS, CDR2 YFSETQ. The CDR3 consists of 13 residues. For the CDR3, the DNA is TGCGCCAGCAGCTTGTCAGCCGGAAACGAGCAGTACTTC. Translating it yields CASSLSAGNEQYF. Together with reference TRBV5-1 and TRBJ2-7, the CDR3 gives the full variable domain: KAGVTQTPRYLIKTRGQQVTLSCSPISGHRSVSWYQQTPGQGLQFLFEYFSETQRNKGNFPGRFSGRQFSNSRSEMNVSTLELGDSALYLCASSLSAGNEQYFGPGTRLTVT.

This clonotype was observed a few times. This chain joins TRBV27 and TRBJ2-7, with a weak D call TRBD2 (5 bases). The CDR3 has 14 residues. V lost 3 bases, J lost 2 bases, and 11 bases lay in between. The V gene's germline CDR1 is MNHEY and CDR2 SMNVEV (reference sequence). The CDR3, as DNA: TGTGCCAGCAGTTTTGATCGAGGGCCCTACGAGCAGTACTTC. It is translated as CASSFDRGPYEQYF.

The chain combines TRBV20-1 with TRBJ1-5; the D is unclear. Germline V gene sequence: CDR1 DFQATT, CDR2 SNEGSKA (reference sequence). V shed 5 bases and J shed 1 base, with 21 bases lying between them. The CDR3 runs 17 residues. CDR3 protein: CSAQRQPKGLSNQPQHF. For the CDR3, the DNA is TGCAGTGCTCAGAGACAACCGAAGGGTTTGAGCAATCAGCCCCAGCATTTT.

V gene TRBV5-1 combines with J gene TRBJ1-1; D unclear. Trimming shortened V by 2 bases and J by 8 bases, and 13 bases separated the two germline ends. The V gene's germline CDR1 is SGHRS and CDR2 YFSETQ. CDR3 length equals 13 residues. For the CDR3, the DNA is TGCGCCAGCAGCTTCGACTGGATTGGGGAAGCTTTCTTT. Its translation is CASSFDWIGEAFF.

V is TRBV7-2 and J is TRBJ2-5; 14 nucleotides line up with TRBD2. This CDR3 is 16 amino acids long. Germline trimming cut 3 bases from V and 4 bases from J; bases unmatched to any gene: 4. Germline V CDR1 and CDR2: SGHTA, FQGNSA. For the CDR3, the DNA is TGTGCCAGCAGCTTGGGGGGACTAGCGGGAGCAGAGACCCAGTACTTC. It specifies CASSLGGLAGAETQYF. The full variable domain, rest sourced from reference TRBV7-2 and TRBJ2-5, is GAGVSQSPSNKVTEKGKDVELRCDPISGHTALYWYRQSLGQGLEFLIYFQGNSAPDKSGLPSDRFSAERTGGSVSTLTIQRTQQEDSAVYLCASSLGGLAGAETQYFGPGTRLLVL.

The chain links TRBV5-6 to TRBJ2-7; no reliable D call. The CDR3 contains 14 residues. Germline CDR1 reads SGHDT; CDR2 reads YYEEEE. Trimming removed 0 bases from V and 2 bases from J, with 9 bases in between. The CDR3 bases are TGTGCCAGCAGCTTGGTCGCCAGGACCTACGAGCAGTACTTC. Translation gives CASSLVARTYEQYF.